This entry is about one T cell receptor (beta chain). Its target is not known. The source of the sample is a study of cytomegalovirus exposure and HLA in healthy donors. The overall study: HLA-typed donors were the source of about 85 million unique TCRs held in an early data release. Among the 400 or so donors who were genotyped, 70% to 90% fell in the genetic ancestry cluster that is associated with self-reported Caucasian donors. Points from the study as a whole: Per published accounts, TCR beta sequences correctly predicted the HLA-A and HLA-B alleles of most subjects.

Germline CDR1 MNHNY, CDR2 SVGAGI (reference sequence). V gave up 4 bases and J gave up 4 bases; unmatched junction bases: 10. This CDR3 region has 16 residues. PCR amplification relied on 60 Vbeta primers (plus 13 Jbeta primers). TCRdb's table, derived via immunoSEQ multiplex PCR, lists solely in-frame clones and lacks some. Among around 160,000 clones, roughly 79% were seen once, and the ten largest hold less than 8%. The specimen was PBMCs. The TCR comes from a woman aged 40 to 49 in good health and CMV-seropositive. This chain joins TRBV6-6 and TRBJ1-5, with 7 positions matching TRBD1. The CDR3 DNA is TGTGCCAGCAGTTTTGGACAGGTAGCCATAAATCAGCCCCAGCATTTT. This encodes CASSFGQVAINQPQHF.